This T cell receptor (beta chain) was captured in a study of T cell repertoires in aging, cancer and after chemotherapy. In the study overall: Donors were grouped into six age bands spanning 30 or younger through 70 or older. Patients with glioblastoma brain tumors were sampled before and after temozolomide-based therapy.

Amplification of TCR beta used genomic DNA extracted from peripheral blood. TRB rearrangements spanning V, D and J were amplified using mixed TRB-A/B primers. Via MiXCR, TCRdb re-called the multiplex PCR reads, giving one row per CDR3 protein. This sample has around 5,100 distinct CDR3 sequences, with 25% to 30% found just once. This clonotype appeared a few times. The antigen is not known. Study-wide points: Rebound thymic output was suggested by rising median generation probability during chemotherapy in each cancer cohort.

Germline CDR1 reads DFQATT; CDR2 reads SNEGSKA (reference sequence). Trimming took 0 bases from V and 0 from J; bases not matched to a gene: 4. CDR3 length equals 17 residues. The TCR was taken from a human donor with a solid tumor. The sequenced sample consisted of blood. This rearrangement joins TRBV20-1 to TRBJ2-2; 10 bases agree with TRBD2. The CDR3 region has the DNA TGCAGTGCTAGAGATCGGGGACTAGCGACGAACACCGGGGAGCTGTTTTTT. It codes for CSARDRGLATNTGELFF.